The 31 T cell receptor beta chains in this list originate from one sample, sequenced in a study of T cell responses to AZD1222 COVID-19 vaccine. Sequencing was performed with immunoSEQ multiplex PCR; in TCRdb, only in-frame clones are kept and a portion is missing. The table lists about 150,000 clones, under 95% of them singletons. This specimen was peripheral blood, taken 28 days after the second dose of the MenACWY control vaccine. These receptors were obtained from an adult who received the MenACWY meningococcal vaccine as a control.

This clone is a singleton in its sample. The V and J genes are TRBV10-3 and TRBJ2-1; 12 nucleotides align to TRBD2. This CDR3 is 14 amino acids long. Germline CDR1 reads ENHRY; CDR2 reads SYGVKD. With V trimmed by 5 bases and J by 5 bases, 1 base remained unmatched. CDR3 DNA sequence: TGTGCCATCAGTCGACTAGCGGGAGACAATGAGCAGTTCTTC. Residues: CAISRLAGDNEQFF.

V gene TRBV9 combines with J gene TRBJ1-2; 9 nucleotides align to TRBD1. Germline V gene data show CDR1 as SGDLS and CDR2 as YYNGEE. CDR3 length: 13 residues. Trimming removed 4 bases from V and 7 bases from J; junction bases left unmatched: 5. The CDR3 reads CASSPGQGIGYTF. CDR3 sequence (DNA): TGTGCCAGCAGCCCGGGACAGGGTATTGGCTACACCTTC.

This rearrangement joins TRBV27 to TRBJ2-7; TRBD2 matches 9 bases. CDR3 length: 15 residues. CDR1 MNHEY and CDR2 SMNVEV come from the germline V gene (reference sequence). The J segment lost 5 bases and the V segment lost 4 bases, leaving 9 bases of the junction unmatched. CDR3 loop: CASSSPGLAKNEQYF. Here the CDR3 DNA reads TGTGCCAGCAGTTCCCCGGGACTAGCTAAGAACGAGCAGTACTTC.

The chain uses TRBV29-1 and TRBJ2-1; 10 bases are a match to TRBD1. Germline lookup yields CDR1 SQVTM and CDR2 ANQGSEA. The J segment lost 1 base and the V segment lost 3 bases, leaving 3 bases of the junction unmatched. The CDR3 is made up of 15 amino acids. The CDR3 DNA reads TGCAGCGTTGACGGACAGGGGGGATCCTACAATGAGCAGTTCTTC. Protein: CSVDGQGGSYNEQFF.

The rearrangement links TRBV4-1 to TRBJ2-3, with 9 bases that match TRBD2. Germline CDR1 MGHRA, CDR2 YSYEKL. The CDR3 length is 18 residues. J gave up 2 bases and V 1 base, and 10 bases lay outside the gene matches. The CDR3 here is CASSQGLAGAIPTDTQYF. The DNA of the CDR3 is TGCGCCAGCAGCCAAGGTTTAGCGGGGGCGATCCCCACAGATACGCAGTATTTT.

The rearrangement uses TRBV7-2 and TRBJ2-3; 8 bases fit TRBD1. This CDR3 region has 14 residues. The V gene's germline CDR1 is SGHTA and CDR2 FQGNSA. Trimming removed 3 bases from V and 4 bases from J; junction bases left unmatched: 3. This CDR3 is CASSFQGAADTQYF. The CDR3 nucleotides read TGTGCCAGCAGCTTTCAGGGGGCCGCAGATACGCAGTATTTT.

This chain connects TRBV28 to TRBJ2-7; 14 bases map to TRBD2. Germline CDR1 and CDR2: MDHEN and SYDVKM. V was pared by 4 bases and J by 4 bases, with 12 bases of the junction left unmatched. There are 18 residues in the CDR3. The CDR3 nucleotides read TGTGCCAGCAGTTCGGGACTAGCGGGAGCTTTGAGTCGGTACGAGCAGTACTTC. This codes for CASSSGLAGALSRYEQYF.

CDR3 residues: CASSEAAGGWSPLHF. The CDR3 DNA is TGTGCCAGCAGTGAAGCGGCAGGGGGCTGGTCACCCCTCCACTTT. The chain joins TRBV6-1 to TRBJ1-6, with TRBD1 identical over 8 bases. CDR1 MNHNS and CDR2 SASEGT come from the germline V gene. This CDR3 is built from 15 residues. V gave up 0 bases and J gave up 10 bases; unmatched junction bases: 5.

The genes are TRBV29-1 and TRBJ1-2; possible D gene TRBD1, 6 bases. The CDR3 extends over 15 amino acids. The V and J ends lost 6 bases and 5 bases respectively, with 22 bases between them. Germline V lookup: CDR1 SQVTM, CDR2 ANQGSEA. CDR3 amino acids: CSVTGGVRGNYGYTF. As DNA, the CDR3 is TGCAGCGTCACCGGGGGGGTCAGGGGTAATTATGGCTACACCTTC.

The V call is TRBV7-9, the J call TRBJ2-1; maybe TRBD2 (6 bases). Per germline, CDR1 SEHNR and CDR2 FQNEAQ (reference sequence). The V end lost 6 bases, the J end lost 0 bases, and 12 bases lay between the germline ends. CDR3 length equals 15 residues. The DNA of the CDR3 is TGTGCCAGCAGTCGGGACTCCGGCTCCTACAATGAGCAGTTCTTC. It is translated as CASSRDSGSYNEQFF. Combining the CDR3 with reference TRBV7-9 and TRBJ2-1 gives the whole variable domain DTGVSQNPRHKITKRGQNVTFRCDPISEHNRLYWYRQTLGQGPEFLTYFQNEAQLEKSRLLSDRFSAERPKGSFSTLEIQRTEQGDSAMYLCASSRDSGSYNEQFFGPGTRLTVL.

This clone was seen just once. J is TRBJ2-7 and V is TRBV28; 10 nucleotides agree with TRBD2. V gave up 5 bases and J gave up 5 bases; unmatched junction bases: 6. This CDR3 is built from 14 residues. Germline lookup yields CDR1 MDHEN and CDR2 SYDVKM. The CDR3 sequence is CASSPSGSLHEQYF. CDR3 coding DNA: TGTGCCAGCAGTCCTAGCGGGAGTCTCCACGAGCAGTACTTC.

This clone was seen once. The chain employs TRBV15 and TRBJ2-4, with 7 bases identical to TRBD1. This CDR3 has 16 amino acids. Germline CDR1 is LNHNV and CDR2 is YYDKDF (reference sequence). Trimming took 0 bases from V and 0 from J; bases not matched to a gene: 2. The CDR3 coding sequence is TGTGCCACCAGCAGAGAAGGGGGCTTAGCCAAAAACATTCAGTACTTC. It yields the protein CATSREGGLAKNIQYF.

The chain carries TRBV24-1 and TRBJ2-2, with 10 bases aligning to TRBD2. V dropped 4 bases and J dropped 5; count of bases not matched to a gene: 3. CDR1 and CDR2 (germline): KGHDR, SFDVKD. The CDR3 consists of 15 residues. CDR3 sequence reads: CATSELTSGTGELFF. Here the CDR3 DNA reads TGTGCCACCAGTGAACTGACTAGCGGGACCGGGGAGCTGTTTTTT.

The chain carries TRBV7-3 and TRBJ2-5; TRBD2 matches at 8 bases. The germline V gene has CDR1 SGHTA and CDR2 FQGTGA. The CDR3 is made up of 17 amino acids. V shed 3 bases, J shed 2 bases, and the junction held 11 bases outside the gene matches. This CDR3 reads CASSLLPRGGRQETQYF. Written as DNA, the CDR3 is TGTGCCAGCAGCTTGCTCCCCCGGGGGGGAAGACAAGAGACCCAGTACTTC.

J is TRBJ2-7 and V is TRBV18, with 9 bases lining up with TRBD2. J lost 5 bases, V lost 7 bases, and 6 bases had no gene match. Germline V gene sequence: CDR1 KGHSH, CDR2 LQKENI. There are 13 residues in the CDR3. CDR3 sequence reads: CASFEGLANEQYF. The CDR3 nucleotides are TGTGCCAGCTTTGAGGGACTAGCAAACGAGCAGTACTTC.

This chain joins TRBV19 and TRBJ1-6, with D tentatively TRBD1 (6 bases). Germline assignment: CDR1 LNHDA and CDR2 SQIVND (reference sequence). This CDR3 contains 12 residues. V gave up 6 bases and J gave up 13 bases, with 13 bases separating them. DNA for the CDR3: TGTGCCAGTAGGAAGAAGGACAGTCCCCTCCACTTT. Protein: CASRKKDSPLHF.

J is TRBJ1-1 and V is TRBV6-5; the match to TRBD1 covers 8 bases. The J segment lost 7 bases and the V segment lost 5 bases, leaving 9 bases of the junction unmatched. This CDR3 region has 14 residues. In germline, CDR1 is MNHEY, CDR2 SVGAGI. The CDR3: CASSTDRDVGEAFF. The CDR3, as DNA: TGTGCCAGCAGTACGGACAGGGACGTAGGTGAAGCTTTCTTT.

The chain has TRBV3-1 (or the pseudogene TRBV3-2) and TRBJ2-3; no clear D. Per the germline V gene, CDR1 is LGHDT and CDR2 is YNNKEL (reference sequence). The V gene lost 4 bases and the J gene lost 2 bases, with 4 bases spanning the gap. The CDR3 consists of 12 residues. CDR3: CASSPDTDTQYF. The CDR3 bases are TGTGCCAGCAGCCCGGACACAGATACGCAGTATTTT.

The rearrangement links TRBV19 to TRBJ2-6; 8 positions match TRBD1. The trim removed 0 bases at V and 1 base at J, leaving 2 bases unmatched. The CDR3 totals 17 residues. In germline, CDR1 is LNHDA, CDR2 SQIVND (reference sequence). The CDR3 region is CASSIEGQGSGANVLTF. CDR3 bases: TGTGCCAGTAGTATAGAAGGACAGGGATCTGGGGCCAACGTCCTGACTTTC.

J is TRBJ2-7 and V is TRBV19, with D unresolved. The CDR3 is 13 amino acids. V was cut by 3 bases and J by 3 bases, with 9 bases left in between. Germline assignment: CDR1 LNHDA and CDR2 SQIVND (reference sequence). Here the CDR3 reads CASSIALLYEQYF. In DNA form, the CDR3 reads TGTGCCAGTAGTATCGCCCTACTCTACGAGCAGTACTTC.

The chain is built from TRBV27 and TRBJ1-5; D possibly corresponds to TRBD1 (6 bases). This CDR3 has 14 amino acids. V lost 7 bases and J 3 bases, leaving 13 bases between the germline ends. The V gene's germline CDR1 is MNHEY and CDR2 SMNVEV (reference sequence). The CDR3 DNA is TGTGCCAGCAATACCGCAGGGGCCAATCAGCCCCAGCATTTT. Translating it yields CASNTAGANQPQHF.

This rearrangement joins TRBV6-5 to TRBJ2-7; D gene uncertain. The length of the CDR3 is 14 residues. V lost 6 bases and J lost 2, with 14 bases in between. Germline V lookup: CDR1 MNHEY, CDR2 SVGAGI. The CDR3 bases are TGTGCCAGCAGACCGGGTTCCGGACCCTACGAGCAGTACTTC. Its protein is CASRPGSGPYEQYF.

The rearrangement links TRBV24-1 to TRBJ1-4, with no clear D. CDR1 and CDR2 from the germline V gene are KGHDR and SFDVKD. The CDR3 is made up of 14 amino acids. With 4 bases removed from V and 1 base from J, the gap between germline ends came to 6 bases. CDR3 protein: CATSEVGTNEKLFF. Written as DNA, the CDR3 is TGTGCCACCAGTGAAGTTGGAACTAATGAAAAACTGTTTTTT.

The chain recombines TRBV7-2 with TRBJ1-4; D is perhaps TRBD1 (5 bases). The V gene's germline CDR1 is SGHTA and CDR2 FQGNSA. The CDR3 covers 15 residues. V dropped 0 bases and J dropped 5 bases, with 10 bases sitting between them. The DNA for the CDR3 is TGTGCCAGCAGCTTAGCGAGGACACGGAATGAAAAACTGTTTTTT. Translation gives CASSLARTRNEKLFF.

The chain has TRBV7-2 and TRBJ2-7; the D is unclear. The CDR3 has 13 residues. Per germline, CDR1 SGHTA and CDR2 FQGNSA. V lost 2 bases and J lost 6, with 11 bases in between. The CDR3 DNA sequence: TGTGCCAGCAGCTTATCTCCGGGTGGCGAGCAGTACTTC. Protein product: CASSLSPGGEQYF.

V is TRBV5-4 and J is TRBJ1-3; D remains unclear. The CDR3 sequence is 15 residues long. Germline CDR1 and CDR2: SGHNT and YYREEE (reference sequence). The V gene lost 3 bases and the J gene lost 0 bases, with 10 bases spanning the gap. CDR3 loop: CASSSEQYSGNTIYF. As DNA, the CDR3 is TGTGCCAGCAGCTCGGAACAGTACTCTGGAAACACCATATATTTT.

The chain has TRBV9 and TRBJ2-7; 10 bases match TRBD2. J gave up 6 bases and V 0 bases, and 3 bases lay outside the gene matches. The CDR3 is made up of 14 amino acids. CDR1 SGDLS and CDR2 YYNGEE come from the germline V gene. CDR3: CASSVGLAGVEQYF. CDR3 nucleotide sequence: TGTGCCAGCAGCGTAGGGCTAGCGGGGGTCGAGCAGTACTTC.

The gene calls are TRBV11-2 and TRBJ2-7, with TRBD2 matching 7 bases. Germline V gives CDR1 SGHAT, CDR2 FQNNGV. The junction had 11 bases not matched to a gene; V was cut back by 5 bases and J by 7 bases. The CDR3 totals 14 residues. CDR3 nucleotide sequence: TGTGCCAGCAGCCACCGAACGGGGGGTCGGGAGCAGTACTTC. Translated, it gives CASSHRTGGREQYF.

The chain has TRBV23-1 and TRBJ2-1, with D perhaps matching TRBD1 or TRBD2 (6 bases each). TRBV23-1 falls under the ORF class, with uncertain function. This CDR3 contains 17 residues. Trimming removed 7 bases at V and 6 bases at J, with 25 bases between. The chain's CDR3 is CASIYPGGRGESNEQFF. CDR3 sequence (DNA): TGCGCCAGCATCTACCCCGGGGGCAGGGGTGAGTCCAATGAGCAGTTCTTC.

J is TRBJ2-3 and V is TRBV18; D is ambiguous. The CDR3 has 14 residues. V was trimmed by 2 bases and J by 6 bases, leaving 12 bases between them. Germline V gene sequence: CDR1 KGHSH, CDR2 LQKENI. The CDR3 reads CASSPGRERDTQYF. CDR3 in DNA: TGTGCCAGCTCACCAGGCCGTGAAAGGGATACGCAGTATTTT.

The chain is built from TRBV5-1 and TRBJ2-1, with 10 bases fitting TRBD1. The CDR3 sequence is 16 residues long. V gave up 3 bases and J gave up 5 bases; unmatched junction bases: 8. In germline, CDR1 is SGHRS, CDR2 YFSETQ. CDR3 coding DNA: TGCGCCAGCAGCTGGTTGGGGACAGGGGTGGACAATGAGCAGTTCTTC. It specifies CASSWLGTGVDNEQFF.